The 23 T cell receptor beta chains reported below all come from one sample, sequenced in a study of T cells in Graves' hyperthyroidism and ophthalmopathy. TCR beta CDR3 sequences were amplified from RNA transcripts. The HTBI set primed first-round TCR CDR3 RT-PCR. Each CDR3 protein is one row after TCRdb ran MiXCR on the multiplex PCR reads. Among about 320,000 distinct CDR3 sequences listed, around 17% were seen once. The sample consisted of blood. The origin of the receptors is a man younger than 40 with Graves' hyperthyroidism.

The chain has TRBV6-2 or TRBV6-3 and TRBJ2-1, with D perhaps matching TRBD1 or TRBD2 (5 bases each). CDR1 MNHEY and CDR2 SVGEGT come from the germline V gene. V lost 2 bases and J 9 bases, leaving 20 bases between the germline ends. This CDR3 comprises 16 residues. This chain's CDR3 is CASSYPPGGGFSEQFF. In nucleotides, the CDR3 is TGTGCCAGCAGTTACCCTCCGGGTGGGGGATTTAGTGAGCAGTTCTTC.

This chain joins TRBV19 and TRBJ2-1; D gene uncertain. Between the trimmed V and J ends, which lost 5 bases and 10 bases, there was a span of 6 bases. The CDR3 has 10 residues. CDR1 is LNHDA and CDR2 is SQIVND in the germline V gene (reference sequence). CDR3 bases: TGTGCCAGTAGTCTACCAGAGCAGTTCTTC. Translating it yields CASSLPEQFF.

This chain joins TRBV5-1 and TRBJ2-6; 9 nucleotides match TRBD1. Germline V gives CDR1 SGHRS, CDR2 YFSETQ. The CDR3 has 17 amino acids. After removal of 4 bases from V and 0 bases from J, the junction contained 5 bases not matched to a gene. Here the CDR3 reads CASSIGTGFSGANVLTF. CDR3 coding DNA: TGCGCCAGCAGCATCGGGACAGGGTTCTCTGGGGCCAACGTCCTGACTTTC.

This clonotype was seen at least ten times. The V call is TRBV7-3, the J call TRBJ1-2; TRBD1 matches at 7 bases. Per the germline V gene, CDR1 is SGHTA and CDR2 is FQGTGA. This CDR3 comprises 13 residues. Trimming took 5 bases from V and 5 from J; bases not matched to a gene: 5. CDR3 in amino acids: CASSAPGGYGYTF. CDR3 DNA: TGTGCCAGCAGCGCCCCAGGGGGATATGGCTACACCTTC.

This clonotype was counted at least ten times. The chain couples TRBV5-1 to TRBJ2-3, with 10 bases identical to TRBD2. After removal of 0 bases from V and 5 bases from J, the junction contained 6 bases not matched to a gene. The germline CDR1 and CDR2 sequences are SGHRS and YFSETQ. CDR3 size: 16 residues. This CDR3 is CASSLASSGRGDTQYF. The DNA for the CDR3 is TGCGCCAGCAGCTTGGCCTCTAGCGGGAGAGGAGATACGCAGTATTTT. Full variable domain (rest looked up from reference TRBV5-1 and TRBJ2-3): KAGVTQTPRYLIKTRGQQVTLSCSPISGHRSVSWYQQTPGQGLQFLFEYFSETQRNKGNFPGRFSGRQFSNSRSEMNVSTLELGDSALYLCASSLASSGRGDTQYFGPGTRLTVL.

Only a few counts were recorded for this clonotype. J is TRBJ2-7 and V is TRBV29-1, with 8 bases fitting TRBD2. Per the germline V gene, CDR1 is SQVTM and CDR2 is ANQGSEA. V trimming: 7 bases; J trimming: 0 bases; junction bases outside the gene matches: 14. The CDR3 runs to 16 residues. The CDR3 coding sequence is TGCAGCGCCGAAACGGGGGGGGACTCAAGCTCCTACGAGCAGTACTTC. Its translation: CSAETGGDSSSYEQYF.

The chain is built from TRBV29-1 and TRBJ1-2, with a weak D call TRBD1 (5 bases). V gave up 4 bases and J gave up 5 bases, with 14 bases separating them. The CDR3 has 13 residues. Per the germline V gene, CDR1 is SQVTM and CDR2 is ANQGSEA. CDR3: CSVVQGTAYGYTF. CDR3 nucleotide sequence: TGCAGCGTTGTCCAGGGAACTGCTTATGGCTACACCTTC.

This clonotype was observed once. It may be a read error: a sequence one base away is much more abundant. The V call is TRBV5-6, the J call TRBJ1-1; unclear D gene. CDR3 length: 12 residues. Germline assignment: CDR1 SGHDT and CDR2 YYEEEE. The CDR3 reads CAGSLVDGEAFF. The CDR3, as DNA: TGTGCCGGCAGCTTGGTGGATGGTGAAGCTTTCTTT.

This clonotype appeared many times. The chain has TRBV11-2 and TRBJ1-3; TRBD1 aligns across 8 bases. The V and J ends lost 5 bases and 1 base, in that order; junction bases with no gene match: 10. There are 17 residues in the CDR3. Germline V gene lookup returns CDR1 SGHAT and CDR2 FQNNGV. The CDR3 bases are TGTGCCAGCAGCCTAAGACAGGGGCAGGGTTCTGGAAACACCATATATTTT. Translated, it gives CASSLRQGQGSGNTIYF.

About this clonotype itself: A much larger clone sits a single nucleotide away, making a read error possible. The chain employs TRBV12-3 or TRBV12-4 and TRBJ2-5; no firm D call. The CDR3 length is 15 residues. Here the CDR3 reads CASSPPMALQETQHF. DNA for the CDR3: TGTGCCAGCAGCCCCCCTATGGCGCTTCAAGAGACCCAGCACTTC.

J is TRBJ1-5 and V is TRBV27; TRBD1 aligns across 9 bases. Germline V gene sequence: CDR1 MNHEY, CDR2 SMNVEV (reference sequence). V was clipped by 6 bases and J by 5 bases; unmatched bases: 5. The CDR3 is 14 amino acids. The DNA of the CDR3 is TGTGCCAGCAGCCTTACAGGGGGCTATCAGCCCCAGCATTTT. It codes for CASSLTGGYQPQHF.

This clonotype occurred many times. DNA for the CDR3: TGTGCCACCAGTGTTGACTTAGCGGGAGGTGTCTACGAGCAGTACTTC. It specifies CATSVDLAGGVYEQYF. V and J are TRBV24-1 and TRBJ2-7; 10 nucleotides match TRBD2. Germline V gene lookup returns CDR1 KGHDR and CDR2 SFDVKD. V lost 5 bases to trimming and J lost 3 bases; unmatched junction nucleotides: 9. The CDR3 runs 16 residues.

This clonotype has only one observation. The genes are TRBV6-1 and TRBJ1-2; D is undetermined. Germline V gene lookup returns CDR1 MNHNS and CDR2 SASEGT. The germline V and J ends were trimmed by 4 bases and 8 bases, with 8 bases remaining between them. The CDR3 consists of 11 residues. CDR3 nucleotides: TGTGCCAGCAGTGGTCATCGGGGCTACACCTTC. Translated, it gives CASSGHRGYTF.

This clonotype has at least ten counts. This chain uses TRBV3-1 with TRBJ2-4, with D tentatively TRBD2 (6 bases). The V end lost 2 bases, the J end lost 6 bases, and 14 bases lay between the germline ends. CDR1 and CDR2 from the germline V gene are LGHDT and YNNKEL (reference sequence). The CDR3 consists of 15 residues. CDR3 protein: CASSQPAGPLNIQYF. CDR3 coding DNA: TGTGCCAGCAGCCAACCCGCGGGACCTTTAAACATTCAGTACTTC.

The chain links TRBV7-2 to TRBJ1-5; a weak D match, TRBD1 (5 bases). CDR1 SGHTA and CDR2 FQGNSA come from the germline V gene. V was clipped by 4 bases and J by 6 bases, with 22 bases between them. The CDR3 covers 17 residues. In nucleotides, the CDR3 is TGTGCCAGCAGCTCTACCGCTACAGGATCCACGGGTCAGCCCCAGCATTTT. It is translated as CASSSTATGSTGQPQHF.

There are many counts of this clonotype. The chain joins TRBV6-1 to TRBJ1-1; the D is unclear. V lost 3 bases and J lost 1, with 9 bases in between. Germline lookup yields CDR1 MNHNS and CDR2 SASEGT. This CDR3 region has 14 residues. The DNA for the CDR3 is TGTGCCAGCAGTGAGGGCTTTGAGAACACTGAAGCTTTCTTT. Its protein product is CASSEGFENTEAFF.

This clonotype was counted a few times. This chain joins TRBV20-1 and TRBJ2-1; possibly TRBD1 for D (6 bases). Germline V lookup: CDR1 DFQATT, CDR2 SNEGSKA (reference sequence). Trimming removed 3 bases from V and 4 bases from J, with 13 bases in between. CDR3 length: 14 residues. In DNA form, the CDR3 reads TGCAGTGCTAGGCACAGGGAGAGGTACAATGAGCAGTTCTTC. Amino acids: CSARHRERYNEQFF.

The chain couples TRBV6-2 or TRBV6-3 to TRBJ2-2; no definite D call. The end of the DNA fits TRBJ1-1 better, so the J call may be wrong. The length of the CDR3 is 14 residues. Germline loops: CDR1 MNHEY, CDR2 SVGEGT. CDR3 DNA sequence: TGTGCCAGCATCCTGACCTCCTGGGAGGGTGGAGCTTTCTTT. As protein: CASILTSWEGGAFF.

The sample holds a few counts of this clonotype. The V gene is TRBV7-9, the J gene TRBJ2-6; tentative D call: TRBD2 (6 bases). Trimming left V 5 bases short and J 2 bases short, with 25 bases between. Germline CDR1 reads SEHNR; CDR2 reads FQNEAQ (reference sequence). The CDR3 contains 20 residues. The CDR3 spells CASSGLRLGIKITGANVLTF. CDR3 bases: TGTGCCAGCAGCGGACTACGGCTCGGGATCAAAATCACTGGGGCCAACGTCCTGACTTTC. Variable domain in full (rest from reference TRBV7-9 and TRBJ2-6): DTGVSQNPRHKITKRGQNVTFRCDPISEHNRLYWYRQTLGQGPEFLTYFQNEAQLEKSRLLSDRFSAERPKGSFSTLEIQRTEQGDSAMYLCASSGLRLGIKITGANVLTFGAGSRLTVL.

The chain couples TRBV20-1 to TRBJ2-7; 10 bases line up with TRBD2. Germline CDR1 is DFQATT and CDR2 is SNEGSKA (reference sequence). The trim removed 3 bases at V and 6 bases at J, leaving 8 bases unmatched. There are 14 residues in the CDR3. In DNA form, the CDR3 reads TGCAGTGCTAGGGAGCCTAGCGGGAGTTCCGAGCAGTACTTC. It codes for CSAREPSGSSEQYF.

Regarding this clonotype: The junction departs from germline at one end; a sequencing error may be responsible. The chain recombines TRBV3-1 with TRBJ2-7, with D perhaps matching TRBD2 (5 bases). The CDR3 spans 16 residues. CDR1 is LGHDT, CDR2 YNNKEL, per germline (reference sequence). CDR3 nucleotide sequence: TGTGCCAGCAGCCGAGGACGGGCGGAGGCCCCCTACGAGCTGTACTTC. Its protein product is CASSRGRAEAPYELYF.

Many counts were recorded for this clonotype. This rearrangement joins TRBV12-3 or TRBV12-4 to TRBJ2-7, with TRBD2 matching 11 bases. The CDR3 length is 14 residues. Trimming at V came to 3 bases and at J to 3 bases, leaving 1 base not matched to a gene. For the CDR3, the DNA is TGTGCCAGCAGTTTCGGGACTAGCGGCTACGAGCAGTACTTC. It specifies CASSFGTSGYEQYF.

This clonotype was picked up many times. The chain carries TRBV20-1 and TRBJ2-1; maybe TRBD1 (6 bases). Germline loops: CDR1 DFQATT, CDR2 SNEGSKA (reference sequence). The CDR3 contains 15 residues. Trimming took 0 bases from V and 7 from J, leaving 16 bases between them. Written as DNA, the CDR3 is TGCAGTGCTAGAGATCTGGGCAGGGGTGGGAATGAGCAGTTCTTC. Its protein product is CSARDLGRGGNEQFF.